Below, 20 T cell receptor beta chains from the same sample are listed, as sequenced in a study of cytomegalovirus exposure and HLA in healthy donors. A multiplex PCR was run with 60 Vbeta primers and 13 Jbeta primers. The method was immunoSEQ multiplex PCR; TCRdb's version includes in-frame clones alone and lacks a portion of them. This table holds more than 95,000 clones, 78% found once. Sequenced: PBMCs. Receptor source: a man aged 35-49 years in good health and CMV-seronegative.

V is TRBV7-6 and J is TRBJ2-1; 7 nucleotides align to TRBD2. With 7 bases clipped from V and 5 bases from J, the junction kept 8 bases outside the gene matches. This CDR3 has 14 amino acids. CDR1 and CDR2 (germline): SGHVS, FNYEAQ. CDR3 nucleotide sequence: TGTGCCAGCACCCCGCTAGCGGCTGACAATGAGCAGTTCTTC. Amino acid sequence: CASTPLAADNEQFF.

This chain joins TRBV28 and TRBJ1-3; 9 bases are a match to TRBD1. Losses at the gene ends were 5 bases for V and 4 bases for J; bases not matched to a gene: 6. Germline-derived CDR1 and CDR2 are MDHEN and SYDVKM. The CDR3 length is 15 residues. CDR3 bases: TGTGCCAGCAGTGAACAGGGGGCGAAGGGAAACACCATATATTTT. Residues: CASSEQGAKGNTIYF. The full variable domain, its missing parts supplied by reference TRBV28 and TRBJ1-3, is DVKVTQSSRYLVKRTGEKVFLECVQDMDHENMFWYRQDPGLGLRLIYFSYDVKMKEKGDIPEGYSVSREKKERFSLILESASTNQTSMYLCASSEQGAKGNTIYFGEGSWLTVV.

This chain links TRBV7-2 with TRBJ1-1; D might be TRBD1 (5 bases). There are 15 residues in the CDR3. V was trimmed by 3 bases and J by 0 bases, leaving 11 bases between them. CDR1 is SGHTA and CDR2 is FQGNSA in the germline V gene. This CDR3 is CASSLGEAVNTEAFF. CDR3 DNA: TGTGCCAGCAGCTTGGGGGAGGCAGTGAACACTGAAGCTTTCTTT.

This clone was counted once. The chain couples TRBV6-5 to TRBJ1-4; D not certain. The germline V gene has CDR1 MNHEY and CDR2 SVGAGI. Trimming stripped 6 bases from V and 4 bases from J, with 12 bases between. The CDR3 is 14 residues long. For the CDR3, the DNA is TGTGCCAGCAGCTACACAGTGAATAATGAAAAACTGTTTTTT. Residues: CASSYTVNNEKLFF.

This clone is a singleton in its sample. At the DNA level, this CDR3 is encoded by other sequences in the same sample as well. The CDR3 loop is CASSLQENTEAFF. CDR3 DNA: TGTGCCAGCAGCTTACAGGAAAACACTGAAGCTTTCTTT. V and J are TRBV7-3 and TRBJ1-1, with D unclear. The V and J ends lost 2 bases and 2 bases respectively, with 6 bases between them. The CDR3 covers 13 residues. Germline CDR1 reads SGHTA; CDR2 reads FQGTGA.

The CDR3 DNA sequence: TGTGCCAGCAGTTACGACTCCCTTGCGAGTGAAGCTTTCTTT. Translated: CASSYDSLASEAFF. V and J are TRBV6-6 and TRBJ1-1; unclear D gene. Germline V gives CDR1 MNHNY, CDR2 SVGAGI (reference sequence). V was pared by 2 bases and J by 7 bases, with 14 bases between. The CDR3 sequence is 14 residues long.

The chain uses TRBV7-2 and TRBJ2-5, with D perhaps TRBD1 (6 bases). The CDR3 is made up of 15 amino acids. The V gene lost 1 base and the J gene lost 5 bases, with 14 bases spanning the gap. Per the germline V gene, CDR1 is SGHTA and CDR2 is FQGNSA. In DNA, the CDR3 is TGTGCCAGCAGCTTAGAAGGTACAGGGTTGGAGACCCAGTACTTC. Protein product: CASSLEGTGLETQYF.

V usage is TRBV5-4 and J usage is TRBJ1-5; 7 nucleotides match TRBD1. The CDR3 has 17 residues. V lost 4 bases and J lost 6; bases outside the gene matches: 16. Germline V CDR1 and CDR2: SGHNT, YYREEE (reference sequence). This CDR3 is CASSQFPGGGVGQPQHF. For the CDR3, the DNA is TGTGCCAGCAGCCAGTTTCCAGGGGGAGGAGTGGGTCAGCCCCAGCATTTT.

The chain uses TRBV2 and TRBJ2-5; the match to TRBD2 covers 10 bases. The trim removed 5 bases at V and 4 bases at J, leaving 7 bases unmatched. The CDR3 is 15 amino acids. Germline CDR1 and CDR2: SNHLY and FYNNEI. This chain's CDR3 is CASSTLTSGLETQYF. CDR3 bases: TGTGCCAGCAGTACCTTGACTAGCGGGCTAGAGACCCAGTACTTC.

The gene calls are TRBV19 and TRBJ2-7, with D unclear. The length of the CDR3 is 13 residues. Trimming stripped 3 bases from V and 7 bases from J, with 13 bases between. The V gene's germline CDR1 is LNHDA and CDR2 SQIVND (reference sequence). Written as DNA, the CDR3 is TGTGCCAGTAGTATTGGGCCCGTCTCGGAGCAGTACTTC. This sequence encodes CASSIGPVSEQYF.

This rearrangement joins TRBV5-4 to TRBJ2-5; 10 bases align to TRBD1. The germline V gene has CDR1 SGHNT and CDR2 YYREEE (reference sequence). The CDR3 covers 16 residues. After removal of 4 bases from V and 7 bases from J, the junction contained 13 bases not matched to a gene. The CDR3 DNA reads TGTGCCAGCAGCCCCGCCGACAGGGGGCGTGTAGGGACCCAGTACTTC. This translates into CASSPADRGRVGTQYF.

The chain couples TRBV19 to TRBJ2-3; no reliable D call. V was clipped by 5 bases and J by 0 bases, with 15 bases between them. This CDR3 contains 16 residues. Per germline, CDR1 LNHDA and CDR2 SQIVND (reference sequence). As DNA, the CDR3 is TGTGCCAGTAGTCCCCCGACTTATACTAGCACAGATACGCAGTATTTT. This codes for CASSPPTYTSTDTQYF.

V usage is TRBV28 and J usage is TRBJ1-2, with D perhaps TRBD1 (5 bases). This CDR3 is built from 15 residues. Trimming removed 5 bases from V and 0 bases from J, with 13 bases in between. Germline CDR1 MDHEN, CDR2 SYDVKM. The CDR3 loop reads CASSPPTETNYGYTF. CDR3 sequence (DNA): TGTGCCAGCAGTCCTCCGACAGAGACTAACTATGGCTACACCTTC.

This clone was counted once. The chain is built from TRBV19 and TRBJ1-3, with D perhaps matching TRBD1 (5 bases). Trimming left V 6 bases short and J 0 bases short, with 12 bases between. CDR1 and CDR2 (germline): LNHDA, SQIVND (reference sequence). The CDR3 runs 15 residues. The CDR3 nucleotides read TGTGCCAGTAGCAAGGGGCCAGACTCTGGAAACACCATATATTTT. It translates to CASSKGPDSGNTIYF.

This chain connects TRBV18 to TRBJ2-7; unclear D gene. CDR1 KGHSH and CDR2 LQKENI come from the germline V gene. Trimming pared 3 bases from V and 2 bases from J, leaving 14 bases between. The CDR3 loop spans 15 amino acids. The CDR3 DNA reads TGTGCCAGCTCACCCCGCAACCAGGTTACCTACGAGCAGTACTTC. Protein product: CASSPRNQVTYEQYF.

V usage is TRBV27 and J usage is TRBJ1-2; weak D call: TRBD1 (6 bases). The CDR3 contains 13 residues. Germline CDR1 and CDR2: MNHEY and SMNVEV (reference sequence). The ends were cut back, 6 bases at V and 4 bases at J, with 12 bases in the middle. CDR3 residues: CASRDSDSYGYTF. The CDR3 bases are TGTGCCAGCAGGGACAGTGACAGCTATGGCTACACCTTC.

This chain uses TRBV28 with TRBJ1-5, with D uncertain. This CDR3 is 12 amino acids long. The germline CDR1 and CDR2 sequences are MDHEN and SYDVKM. With 5 bases removed from V and 6 bases from J, the gap between germline ends came to 8 bases. CDR3 coding DNA: TGTGCCAGCAGTGAGAGGGTTCAGCCCCAGCATTTT. Protein product: CASSERVQPQHF.

The genes are TRBV4-1 and TRBJ2-5; TRBD2 is a possible D gene (6 bases). Germline CDR1 MGHRA, CDR2 YSYEKL. The CDR3 runs to 15 residues. V was cut by 1 base and J by 3 bases, with 12 bases left in between. As DNA, the CDR3 is TGCGCCAGCAGCCAAGTGATCGGGGGAAAAGAGACCCAGTACTTC. Translated, it gives CASSQVIGGKETQYF.

V is TRBV4-1 and J is TRBJ2-1; TRBD1 matches 10 bases. In germline, CDR1 is MGHRA, CDR2 YSYEKL. The length of the CDR3 is 15 residues. Trimming at V came to 3 bases and at J to 1 base, leaving 0 bases not matched to a gene. CDR3 region: CASSQGQGSYNEQFF. In nucleotides, the CDR3 is TGCGCCAGCAGCCAGGGACAGGGGTCCTACAATGAGCAGTTCTTC.

The chain has TRBV4-2 and TRBJ2-7; maybe TRBD2 (6 bases). V lost 0 bases and J lost 3, with 6 bases in between. Germline V gene data show CDR1 as LGHNA and CDR2 as YNFKEQ. This CDR3 has 13 residues. The CDR3 DNA is TGTGCCAGCAGCCAAGAGGGGGGCTACGAGCAGTACTTC. Translated: CASSQEGGYEQYF.